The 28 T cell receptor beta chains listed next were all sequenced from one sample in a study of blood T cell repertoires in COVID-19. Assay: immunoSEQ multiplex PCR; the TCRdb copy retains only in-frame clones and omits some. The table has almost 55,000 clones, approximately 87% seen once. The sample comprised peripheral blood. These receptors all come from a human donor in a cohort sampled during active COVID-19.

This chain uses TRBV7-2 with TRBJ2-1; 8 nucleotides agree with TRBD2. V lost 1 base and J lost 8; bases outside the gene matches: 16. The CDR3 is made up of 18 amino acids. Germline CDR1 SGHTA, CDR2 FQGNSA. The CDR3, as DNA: TGTGCCAGCAGCTTAGGATATTCGAGTGGGACTAGTATCGATGAGCAGTTCTTC. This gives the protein CASSLGYSSGTSIDEQFF.

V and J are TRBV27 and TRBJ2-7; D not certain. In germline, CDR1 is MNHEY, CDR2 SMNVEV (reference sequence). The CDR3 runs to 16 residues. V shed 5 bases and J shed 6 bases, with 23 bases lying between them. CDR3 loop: CASSDQGSRFQVEQYF. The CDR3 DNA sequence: TGTGCCAGCAGTGACCAAGGATCGAGATTTCAGGTCGAGCAGTACTTC.

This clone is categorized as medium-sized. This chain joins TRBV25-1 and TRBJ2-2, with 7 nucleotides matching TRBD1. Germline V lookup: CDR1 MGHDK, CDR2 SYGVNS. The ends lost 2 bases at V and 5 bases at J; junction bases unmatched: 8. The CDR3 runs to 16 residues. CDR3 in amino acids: CASSEPEQGITGELFF. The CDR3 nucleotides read TGTGCCAGCAGTGAACCGGAACAGGGGATAACCGGGGAGCTGTTTTTT.

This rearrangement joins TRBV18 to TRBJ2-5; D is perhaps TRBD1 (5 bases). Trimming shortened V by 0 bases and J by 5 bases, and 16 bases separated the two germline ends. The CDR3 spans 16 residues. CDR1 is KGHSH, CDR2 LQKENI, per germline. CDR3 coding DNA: TGTGCCAGCTCACCACCGAAACAGGCGAAGGGGGAGACCCAGTACTTC. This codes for CASSPPKQAKGETQYF.

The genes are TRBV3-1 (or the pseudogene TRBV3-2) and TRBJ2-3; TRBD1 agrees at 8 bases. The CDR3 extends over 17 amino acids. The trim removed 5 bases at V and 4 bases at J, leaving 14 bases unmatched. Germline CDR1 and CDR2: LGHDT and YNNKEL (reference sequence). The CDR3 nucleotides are TGTGCCAGCAGCAAAGGCGAGTTCGGCAGGGGGCCAGATACGCAGTATTTT. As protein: CASSKGEFGRGPDTQYF.

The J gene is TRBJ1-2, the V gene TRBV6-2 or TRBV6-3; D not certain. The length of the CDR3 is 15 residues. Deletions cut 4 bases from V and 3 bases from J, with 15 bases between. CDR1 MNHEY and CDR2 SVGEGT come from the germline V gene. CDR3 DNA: TGTGCCAGCAGTTCCTCCGGGGAGATTTACTATGGCTACACCTTC. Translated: CASSSSGEIYYGYTF.

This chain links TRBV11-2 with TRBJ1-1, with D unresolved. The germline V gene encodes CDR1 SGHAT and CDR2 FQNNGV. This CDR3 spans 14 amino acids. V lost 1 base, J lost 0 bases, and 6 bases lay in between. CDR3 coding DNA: TGTGCCAGCAGCTTAGCCCCAATGAACACTGAAGCTTTCTTT. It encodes CASSLAPMNTEAFF. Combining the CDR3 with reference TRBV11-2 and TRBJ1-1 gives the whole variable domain EAGVAQSPRYKIIEKRQSVAFWCNPISGHATLYWYQQILGQGPKLLIQFQNNGVVDDSQLPKDRFSAERLKGVDSTLKIQPAKLEDSAVYLCASSLAPMNTEAFFGQGTRLTVV.

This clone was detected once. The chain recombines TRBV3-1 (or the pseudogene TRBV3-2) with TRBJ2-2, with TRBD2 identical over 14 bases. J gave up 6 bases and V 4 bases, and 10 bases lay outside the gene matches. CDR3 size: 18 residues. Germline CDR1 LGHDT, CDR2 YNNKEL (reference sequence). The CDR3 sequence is CASSRTTSGGVKAGELFF. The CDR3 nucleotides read TGTGCCAGCAGCCGGACGACTAGCGGGGGGGTTAAGGCCGGGGAGCTGTTTTTT.

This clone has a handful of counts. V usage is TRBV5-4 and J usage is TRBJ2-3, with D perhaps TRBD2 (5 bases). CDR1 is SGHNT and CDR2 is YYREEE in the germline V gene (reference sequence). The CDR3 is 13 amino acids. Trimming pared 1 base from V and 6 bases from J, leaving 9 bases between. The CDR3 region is CASSLRGSDTQYF. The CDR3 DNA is TGTGCCAGCAGCTTGCGGGGATCCGATACGCAGTATTTT.

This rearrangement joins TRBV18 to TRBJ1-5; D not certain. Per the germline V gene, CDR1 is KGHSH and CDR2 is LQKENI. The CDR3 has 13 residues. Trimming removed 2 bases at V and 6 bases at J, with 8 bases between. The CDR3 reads CASSPGEGQPQHF. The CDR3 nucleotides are TGTGCCAGCTCACCAGGTGAGGGTCAGCCCCAGCATTTT. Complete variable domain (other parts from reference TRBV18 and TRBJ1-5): NAGVMQNPRHLVRRRGQEARLRCSPMKGHSHVYWYRQLPEEGLKFMVYLQKENIIDESGMPKERFSAEFPKEGPSILRIQQVVRGDSAAYFCASSPGEGQPQHFGDGTRLSIL.

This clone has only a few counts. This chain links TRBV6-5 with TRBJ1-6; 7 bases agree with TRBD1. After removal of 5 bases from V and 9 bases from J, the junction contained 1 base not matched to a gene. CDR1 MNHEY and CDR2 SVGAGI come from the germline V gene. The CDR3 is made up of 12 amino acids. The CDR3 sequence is CASSTGVSPLHF. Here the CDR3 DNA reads TGTGCCAGCAGTACAGGGGTTTCACCCCTCCACTTT.

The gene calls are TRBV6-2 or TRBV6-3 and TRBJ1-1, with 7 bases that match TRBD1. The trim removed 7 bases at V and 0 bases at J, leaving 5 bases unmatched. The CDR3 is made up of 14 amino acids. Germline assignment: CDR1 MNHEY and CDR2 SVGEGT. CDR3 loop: CASTPDRMNTEAFF. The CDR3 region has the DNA TGTGCCAGCACCCCGGACAGGATGAACACTGAAGCTTTCTTT.

The chain's CDR3 is CASSSPIGQGVNEQYF. CDR3 nucleotide sequence: TGTGCCAGCAGTTCGCCTATCGGACAGGGAGTCAACGAGCAGTACTTC. This chain links TRBV27 with TRBJ2-7, with TRBD1 identical over 8 bases. Per germline, CDR1 MNHEY and CDR2 SMNVEV (reference sequence). With 4 bases clipped from V and 5 bases from J, the junction kept 13 bases outside the gene matches. The CDR3 is made up of 16 amino acids.

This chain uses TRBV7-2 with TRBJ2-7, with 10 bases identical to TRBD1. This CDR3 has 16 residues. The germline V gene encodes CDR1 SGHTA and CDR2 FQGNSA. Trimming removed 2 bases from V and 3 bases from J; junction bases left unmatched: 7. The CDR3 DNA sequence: TGTGCCAGCAGCTTAAGACAGGGGGCCTTTAGCTACGAGCAGTACTTC. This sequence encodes CASSLRQGAFSYEQYF.

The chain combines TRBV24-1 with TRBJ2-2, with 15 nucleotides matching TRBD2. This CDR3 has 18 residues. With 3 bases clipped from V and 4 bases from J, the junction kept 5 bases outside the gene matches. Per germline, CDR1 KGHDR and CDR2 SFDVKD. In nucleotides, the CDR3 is TGTGCCACCAGTGATCGGACTAGCGGGGGGGCGGTCACCGGGGAGCTGTTTTTT. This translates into CATSDRTSGGAVTGELFF.

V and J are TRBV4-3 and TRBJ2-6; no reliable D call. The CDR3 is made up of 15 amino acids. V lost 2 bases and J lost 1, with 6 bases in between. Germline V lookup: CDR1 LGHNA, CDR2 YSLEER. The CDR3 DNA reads TGCGCCAGCAGCCAAACAGCTTCTGGGGCCAACGTCCTGACTTTC. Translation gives CASSQTASGANVLTF.

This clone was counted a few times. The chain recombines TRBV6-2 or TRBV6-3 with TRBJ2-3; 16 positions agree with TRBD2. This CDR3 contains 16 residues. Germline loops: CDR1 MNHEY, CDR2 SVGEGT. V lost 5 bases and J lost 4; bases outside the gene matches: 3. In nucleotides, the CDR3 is TGTGCCAGCAGTACGGGACTAGCGGGGGGGCCAGATACGCAGTATTTT. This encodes CASSTGLAGGPDTQYF.

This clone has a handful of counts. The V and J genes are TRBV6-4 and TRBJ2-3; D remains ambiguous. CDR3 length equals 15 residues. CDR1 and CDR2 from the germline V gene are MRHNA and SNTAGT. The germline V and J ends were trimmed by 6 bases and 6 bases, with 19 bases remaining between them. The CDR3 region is CASRRVPLATDTQYF. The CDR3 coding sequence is TGTGCCAGCAGACGGGTCCCTTTGGCCACGGATACGCAGTATTTT.

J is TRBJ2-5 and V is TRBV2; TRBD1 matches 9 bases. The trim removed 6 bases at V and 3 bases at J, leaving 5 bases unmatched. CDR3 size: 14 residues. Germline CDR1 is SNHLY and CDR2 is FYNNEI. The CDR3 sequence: CASRDRGRKETQYF. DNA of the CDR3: TGTGCCAGCAGGGACAGGGGAAGGAAAGAGACCCAGTACTTC. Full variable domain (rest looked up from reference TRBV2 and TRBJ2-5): EPEVTQTPSHQVTQMGQEVILRCVPISNHLYFYWYRQILGQKVEFLVSFYNNEISEKSEIFDDQFSVERPDGSNFTLKIRSTKLEDSAMYFCASRDRGRKETQYFGPGTRLLVL.

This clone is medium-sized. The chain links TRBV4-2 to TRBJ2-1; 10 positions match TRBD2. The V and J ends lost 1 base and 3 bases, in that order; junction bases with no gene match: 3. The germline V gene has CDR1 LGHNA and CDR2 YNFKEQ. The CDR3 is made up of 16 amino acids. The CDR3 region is CASSQGSGGDYNEQFF. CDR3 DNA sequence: TGTGCCAGCAGCCAAGGAAGCGGGGGGGACTACAATGAGCAGTTCTTC.

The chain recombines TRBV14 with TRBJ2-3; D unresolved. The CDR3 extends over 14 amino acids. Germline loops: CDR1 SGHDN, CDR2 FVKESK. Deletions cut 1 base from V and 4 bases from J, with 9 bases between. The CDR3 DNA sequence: TGTGCCAGCAGCCAAGGCCCCCAGGCAGATACGCAGTATTTT. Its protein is CASSQGPQADTQYF. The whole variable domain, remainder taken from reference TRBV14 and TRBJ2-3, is EAGVTQFPSHSVIEKGQTVTLRCDPISGHDNLYWYRRVMGKEIKFLLHFVKESKQDESGMPNNRFLAERTGGTYSTLKVQPAELEDSGVYFCASSQGPQADTQYFGPGTRLTVL.

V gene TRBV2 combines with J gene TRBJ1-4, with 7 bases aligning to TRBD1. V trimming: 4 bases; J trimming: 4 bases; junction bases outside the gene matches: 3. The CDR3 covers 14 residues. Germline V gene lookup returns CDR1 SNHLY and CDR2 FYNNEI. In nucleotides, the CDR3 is TGTGCCAGCAGTGGCCAGGGGGGTAATGAAAAACTGTTTTTT. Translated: CASSGQGGNEKLFF.

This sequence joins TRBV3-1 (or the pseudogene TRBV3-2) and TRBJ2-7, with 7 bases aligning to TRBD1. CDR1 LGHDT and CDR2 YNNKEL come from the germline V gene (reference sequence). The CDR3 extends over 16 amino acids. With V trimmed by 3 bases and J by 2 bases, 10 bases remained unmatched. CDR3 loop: CASSHDSGTGAYEQYF. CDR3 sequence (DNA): TGTGCCAGCAGCCATGACTCCGGTACAGGGGCCTACGAGCAGTACTTC.

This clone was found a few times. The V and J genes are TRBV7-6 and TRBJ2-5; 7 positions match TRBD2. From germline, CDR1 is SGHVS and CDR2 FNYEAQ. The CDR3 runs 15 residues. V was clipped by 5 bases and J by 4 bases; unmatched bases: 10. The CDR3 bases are TGTGCCAGCAGCCCGACTCGACTAGCAAGAGAGACCCAGTACTTC. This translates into CASSPTRLARETQYF.

The CDR3 loop is CASRGQGAGEQFF. DNA of the CDR3: TGTGCCAGCAGGGGACAGGGGGCAGGTGAGCAGTTCTTC. The chain carries TRBV28 and TRBJ2-1; 12 bases map to TRBD1. The CDR3 runs to 13 residues. Looked up from germline, CDR1 is MDHEN and CDR2 is SYDVKM. V trimming: 6 bases; J trimming: 9 bases; junction bases outside the gene matches: 3.

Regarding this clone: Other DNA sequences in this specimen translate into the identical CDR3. This chain's CDR3 is CASSQEGQGGLVLTYEQYF. CDR3 bases: TGTGCCAGCAGCCAAGAGGGACAGGGAGGTTTGGTGCTCACCTACGAGCAGTACTTC. V and J are TRBV4-2 and TRBJ2-7; 9 bases map to TRBD1. Germline V gene lookup returns CDR1 LGHNA and CDR2 YNFKEQ. J was trimmed by 2 bases and V by 0 bases; bases with no gene match: 14. The CDR3 is made up of 19 amino acids.

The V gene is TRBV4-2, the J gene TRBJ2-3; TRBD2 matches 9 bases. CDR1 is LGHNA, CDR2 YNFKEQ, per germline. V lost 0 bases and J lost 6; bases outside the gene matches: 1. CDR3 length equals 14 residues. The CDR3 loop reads CASSQEAGGDTQYF. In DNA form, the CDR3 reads TGTGCCAGCAGCCAAGAAGCGGGGGGTGATACGCAGTATTTT.

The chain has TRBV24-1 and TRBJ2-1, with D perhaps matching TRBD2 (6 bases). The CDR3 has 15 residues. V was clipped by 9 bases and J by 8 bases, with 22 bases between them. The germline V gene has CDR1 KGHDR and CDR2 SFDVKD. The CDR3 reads CATRKTSTRGDEQFF. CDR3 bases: TGTGCCACCCGCAAGACCTCGACTAGAGGAGATGAGCAGTTCTTC.